This T cell receptor beta chain derives from a study of blood T cell repertoires in COVID-19 (TCRdb year 2020). About the study as a whole: Samples from collaborators originated in the United States, Italy and Spain and spanned both the acute and convalescent phases of COVID-19. The material from the prospective study consisted of cDNA or gDNA derived from T cells, B-cell-depleted T cells, or PBMCs. The dataset comprised deeply sampled blood TCRbeta repertoires from subjects exposed to, actively infected with, or recovered from COVID-19. A freely available public database, intended as a resource for researchers studying the immune response to SARS-CoV-2, is where the repertoires were released. The samples were drawn from two sources: the first 160 participants of the ongoing ImmuneRACE study, and some 1,300 subjects contributed by 6 global collaborators. Nearly every sample came with metadata listing a de-identified subject ID, COVID-19 status, age in years and sex. Where HLA class I and class II types were available, the types were taken from metadata supplied by the sample provider, not from assay-based typing.

From a lookup of the germline V gene, CDR1 and CDR2 are KGHSH and LQKENI. V gives up 3 bases and J gives up 4 bases, and the segment between their germline ends measures 12 bases. There are 14 amino acids in the CDR3, from cysteine to phenylalanine inclusive. Of all the DNA, just the CDR3 is kept, 42 bases in frame from base 1. The immunoSEQ Assay, a bias-controlled multiplex PCR, was used to amplify TCRbeta CDR3 regions from genomic DNA. Regarding the original processing steps: Nucleated cell counts per sample were estimated from amplification of reference gene primers within the assay. To quantify the absolute abundance of each unique TCRbeta CDR3 rearrangement, sequence reads were collapsed and filtered. For each sample, productive Simpson clonality was calculated by taking the square root of Simpson's diversity index across productive rearrangements. TCRdb carries this immuneACCESS record with in-frame sequences only. Its versions omit some clonotypes, under half of them owing to an unresolved V gene in the studies checked, with the rest unexplained. The V and J calls and clone size come from that table; D and trimming were worked out from the DNA. Across this sample there are more than 150,000 clones, with 86% seen only once. Together, the top ten hold 0.99% of the sample.

Here is what the overall study found, with its caveats: The amount of clinical and demographic metadata varied by source and participant and was provided uncurated.

Whole blood was collected in K2EDTA tubes by collaborating institutions according to the institutions' own protocols. Collaborator samples were shipped for TCRbeta analysis as frozen whole blood, isolated PBMCs, or DNA extracted from either sample type. Of note for this clone: Its antigen is unknown. No clone much larger than this one lies a single base away; base qualities are absent.

This clonotype was obtained from a man aged 18 to 30 with acute or convalescent COVID-19. The sequence is built from TRBV18 and TRBJ1-2; tentative D gene TRBD1, with 6 bases matching. Sequenced: peripheral blood. For the CDR3, the sequence is CASSPVAGAYGYTF. DNA sequence: TGTGCCAGCTCACCGGTCGCGGGGGCCTATGGCTACACCTTC.